This T cell receptor beta chain was sequenced in a study of PD-1 blockade in classical Hodgkin lymphoma. Overall study context: Intravenous infusions of nivolumab 3 mg/kg reached patients every 2 weeks.

The CDR3 totals 13 residues. Germline values: CDR1 SGDLS, CDR2 YYNGEE. V lost 0 bases and J lost 7, with 7 bases in between. Indicated time point: cycle 4 day 1 (C4D1), after about 6 weeks of nivolumab. Relapse was seen in all patients after autologous stem cell transplantation, and brentuximab vedotin exposure was variable. General study points: Relapsed/refractory patients reportedly had lower baseline diversity than newly diagnosed patients. Patients who responded completely had about the same baseline diversity as newly diagnosed patients.

TCRdb's copy holds only in-frame clones and misses some; the assay was immunoSEQ multiplex PCR. Of about 17,000 clones listed, roughly 65% are singletons. With regard to this clone: Antigen: not known.

The chain uses TRBV9 and TRBJ1-4; D gene unclear. The sequence was obtained from a human donor with classical Hodgkin lymphoma. Material: peripheral blood mononuclear cells (PBMCs), obtained before the fourth cycle of nivolumab. CDR3 DNA: TGTGCCAGCAGCGTAGCTACCGGTGAAAAACTGTTTTTT. The encoded protein is CASSVATGEKLFF.